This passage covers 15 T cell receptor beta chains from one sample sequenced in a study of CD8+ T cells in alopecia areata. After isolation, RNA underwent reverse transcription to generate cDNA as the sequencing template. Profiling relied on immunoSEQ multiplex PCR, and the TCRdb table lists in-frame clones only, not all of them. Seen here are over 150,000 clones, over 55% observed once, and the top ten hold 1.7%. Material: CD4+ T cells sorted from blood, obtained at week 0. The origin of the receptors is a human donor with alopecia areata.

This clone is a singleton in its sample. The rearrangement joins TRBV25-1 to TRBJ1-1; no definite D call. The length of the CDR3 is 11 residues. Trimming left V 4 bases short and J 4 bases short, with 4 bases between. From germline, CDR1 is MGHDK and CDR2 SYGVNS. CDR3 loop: CASSVSTEAFF. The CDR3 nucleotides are TGTGCCAGCAGTGTGTCCACTGAAGCTTTCTTT. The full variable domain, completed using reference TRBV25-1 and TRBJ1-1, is EADIYQTPRYLVIGTGKKITLECSQTMGHDKMYWYQQDPGMELHLIHYSYGVNSTEKGDLSSESTVSRIRTEHFPLTLESARPSHTSQYLCASSVSTEAFFGQGTRLTVV.

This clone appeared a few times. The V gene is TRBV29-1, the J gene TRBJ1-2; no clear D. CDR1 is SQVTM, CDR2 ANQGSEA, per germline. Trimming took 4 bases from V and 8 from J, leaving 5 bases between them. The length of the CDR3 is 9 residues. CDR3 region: CSVGEGYTF. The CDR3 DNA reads TGCAGCGTTGGAGAGGGCTACACCTTC.

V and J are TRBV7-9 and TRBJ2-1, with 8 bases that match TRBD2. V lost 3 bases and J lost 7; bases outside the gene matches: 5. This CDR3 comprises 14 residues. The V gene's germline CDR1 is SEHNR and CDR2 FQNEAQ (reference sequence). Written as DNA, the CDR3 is TGTGCCAGCAGCTTCCAGCGGGGGTTGAATGAGCAGTTCTTC. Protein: CASSFQRGLNEQFF.

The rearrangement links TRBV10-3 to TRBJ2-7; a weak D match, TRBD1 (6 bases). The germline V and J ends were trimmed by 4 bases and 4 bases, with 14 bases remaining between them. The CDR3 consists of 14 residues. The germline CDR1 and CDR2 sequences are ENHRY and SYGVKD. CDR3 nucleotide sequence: TGTGCCATCAGTGGAGGGGACATGTTGTACGAGCAGTACTTC. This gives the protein CAISGGDMLYEQYF.

The CDR3 DNA follows: TGTGCCACCTCCCGGGACAGGGATCTTCAGCCCCAGCATTTT. Translating it yields CATSRDRDLQPQHF. The rearrangement joins TRBV19 to TRBJ1-5; 9 bases match TRBD1. The CDR3 totals 14 residues. Germline lookup yields CDR1 LNHDA and CDR2 SQIVND (reference sequence). After removal of 10 bases from V and 6 bases from J, the junction contained 10 bases not matched to a gene.

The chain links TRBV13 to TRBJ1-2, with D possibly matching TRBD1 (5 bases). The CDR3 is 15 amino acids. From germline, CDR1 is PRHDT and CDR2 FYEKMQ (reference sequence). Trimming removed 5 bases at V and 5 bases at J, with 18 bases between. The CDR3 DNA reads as TGTGCCAGCAGCACTCCAGGGCGGCTGAAGTATGGCTACACCTTC. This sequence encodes CASSTPGRLKYGYTF.

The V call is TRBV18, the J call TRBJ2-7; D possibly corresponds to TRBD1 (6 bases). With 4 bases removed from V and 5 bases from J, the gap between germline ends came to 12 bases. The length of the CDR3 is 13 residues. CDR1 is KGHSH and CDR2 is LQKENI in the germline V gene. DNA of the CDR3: TGTGCCAGCTCACGATCAGGGGATAACGAGCAGTACTTC. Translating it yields CASSRSGDNEQYF.

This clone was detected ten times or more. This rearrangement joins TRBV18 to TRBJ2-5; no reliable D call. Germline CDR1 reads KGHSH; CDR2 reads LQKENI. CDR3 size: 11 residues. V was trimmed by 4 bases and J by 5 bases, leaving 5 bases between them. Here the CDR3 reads CASSLKETQYF. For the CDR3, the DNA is TGTGCCAGCTCACTAAAGGAGACCCAGTACTTC.

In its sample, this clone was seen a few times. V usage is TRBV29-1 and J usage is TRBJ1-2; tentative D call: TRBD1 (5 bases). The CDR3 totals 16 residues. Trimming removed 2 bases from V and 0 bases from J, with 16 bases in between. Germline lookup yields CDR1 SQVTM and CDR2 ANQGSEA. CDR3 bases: TGCAGCGTTGAAAAAGAGCGGGGCCCTACTAACTATGGCTACACCTTC. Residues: CSVEKERGPTNYGYTF.

CDR3 region: CASSFNPIPEADTQYF. The CDR3 region has the DNA TGTGCCAGCAGCTTTAACCCTATCCCGGAGGCAGATACGCAGTATTTT. This chain uses TRBV7-8 with TRBJ2-3, with D perhaps TRBD2 (5 bases). Per germline, CDR1 SGHVS and CDR2 FQNEAQ. This CDR3 is built from 16 residues. V dropped 3 bases and J dropped 4 bases, with 17 bases sitting between them. Combining the CDR3 with reference TRBV7-8 and TRBJ2-3 gives the whole variable domain GAGVSQSPRYKVAKRGQDVALRCDPISGHVSLFWYQQALGQGPEFLTYFQNEAQLDKSGLPSDRFFAERPEGSVSTLKIQRTQQEDSAVYLCASSFNPIPEADTQYFGPGTRLTVL.

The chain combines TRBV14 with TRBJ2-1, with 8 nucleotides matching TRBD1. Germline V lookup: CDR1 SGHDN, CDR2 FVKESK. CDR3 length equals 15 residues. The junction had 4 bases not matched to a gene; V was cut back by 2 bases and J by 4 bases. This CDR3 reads CASSQRTGYYNEQFF. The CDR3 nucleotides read TGTGCCAGCAGCCAACGGACAGGGTATTACAATGAGCAGTTCTTC.

DNA for the CDR3: TGCAGCGTTCCCGGCGGGGTTCCCTACAATGAGCAGTTCTTC. Its translation: CSVPGGVPYNEQFF. This chain links TRBV29-1 with TRBJ2-1; D is possibly TRBD2 (6 bases). The germline CDR1 and CDR2 sequences are SQVTM and ANQGSEA. Trimming cost V 5 bases and J 2 bases, with 13 bases left between them. The CDR3 contains 14 residues.

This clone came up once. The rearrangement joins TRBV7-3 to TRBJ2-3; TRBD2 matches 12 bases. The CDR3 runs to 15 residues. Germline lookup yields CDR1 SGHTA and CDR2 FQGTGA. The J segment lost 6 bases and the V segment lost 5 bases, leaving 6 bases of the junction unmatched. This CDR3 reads CASSPSGGAGDTQYF. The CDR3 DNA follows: TGTGCCAGCAGCCCTAGCGGGGGGGCTGGGGATACGCAGTATTTT.

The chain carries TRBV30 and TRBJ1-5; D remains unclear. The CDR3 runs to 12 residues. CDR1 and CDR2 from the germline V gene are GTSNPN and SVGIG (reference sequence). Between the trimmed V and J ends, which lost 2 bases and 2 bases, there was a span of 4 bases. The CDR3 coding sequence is TGTGCCTGGAGTTCGGGCAATCAGCCCCAGCATTTT. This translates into CAWSSGNQPQHF.

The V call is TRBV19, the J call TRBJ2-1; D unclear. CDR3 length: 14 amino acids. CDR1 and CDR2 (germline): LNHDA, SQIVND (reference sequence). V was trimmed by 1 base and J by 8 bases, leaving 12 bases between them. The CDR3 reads CASSIGGAGYEQFF. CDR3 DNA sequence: TGTGCCAGTAGTATAGGTGGAGCAGGCTATGAGCAGTTCTTC.